The 21 T cell receptor beta chains given below trace back to one sample, sequenced in a study of T-cell memory formation after mild COVID-19. In TCRdb, the 5' RACE reads were re-called with MiXCR into one record per CDR3 protein. The sample lists about 560,000 distinct CDR3 sequences; about a fifth were seen once. Sequenced material: PBMCs or a T cell subset sorted from them (not recorded which). The receptor source for this set is an adult woman who had mild COVID-19 (a few samples of this study predate the infection). Cell type and time point are not known.

For the CDR3, the DNA is TGTGCCTGGAGTGTTTCGGCCTCCTATGGCTACACCTTC. Translation: CAWSVSASYGYTF. V is TRBV30 and J is TRBJ1-2, with unresolved D. With 0 bases removed from V and 4 bases from J, the gap between germline ends came to 9 bases. The CDR3 length is 13 residues. Germline CDR1 GTSNPN, CDR2 SVGIG (reference sequence).

This chain uses TRBV15 with TRBJ2-3, with D possibly TRBD1 on 6 matching bases. Trimming shortened V by 1 base and J by 0 bases, and 23 bases separated the two germline ends. CDR3 length: 20 residues. Germline-derived CDR1 and CDR2 are LNHNV and YYDKDF (reference sequence). In nucleotides, the CDR3 is TGTGCCACCAGCAGAGTTTCTCCGGGACAAAGCACAACTAGCACAGATACGCAGTATTTT. Translation: CATSRVSPGQSTTSTDTQYF.

The table lists this clonotype with a few counts. The J gene is TRBJ1-2, the V gene TRBV6-5; 9 positions agree with TRBD1. Unmatched junction bases numbered 4, after V lost 5 bases and J lost 6 bases. Per the germline V gene, CDR1 is MNHEY and CDR2 is SVGAGI. The CDR3 runs to 13 residues. CDR3 bases: TGTGCCAGCAGTCAACAGGGGGCCCATGGCTACACCTTC. Its protein is CASSQQGAHGYTF.

This sequence joins TRBV4-2 and TRBJ2-3; D is unclear. The V gene lost 1 base and the J gene lost 0 bases, with 8 bases spanning the gap. Germline V gene sequence: CDR1 LGHNA, CDR2 YNFKEQ. The CDR3 spans 15 residues. In nucleotides, the CDR3 is TGTGCCAGCAGCCAAGCCATCGGAAGCACAGATACGCAGTATTTT. Its protein product is CASSQAIGSTDTQYF.

V and J are TRBV12-3 or TRBV12-4 and TRBJ1-5; no clear D gene. The CDR3 has 11 amino acids. V was pared by 2 bases and J by 11 bases, with 7 bases between. In nucleotides, the CDR3 is TGTGCCAGCAGTTTAAATCGAGCCCAGCATTTT. Its protein product is CASSLNRAQHF.

The table lists this clonotype with a few counts. The genes are TRBV4-2 and TRBJ2-2; unclear D gene. The length of the CDR3 is 13 residues. Germline CDR1 and CDR2: LGHNA and YNFKEQ. With 0 bases removed from V and 6 bases from J, the gap between germline ends came to 5 bases. The CDR3 region is CASSQEVAGELFF. DNA for the CDR3: TGTGCCAGCAGCCAAGAGGTGGCCGGGGAGCTGTTTTTT.

This rearrangement joins TRBV4-1 to TRBJ1-1; D unclear. The CDR3 sequence is 15 residues long. With 4 bases removed from V and 5 bases from J, the gap between germline ends came to 17 bases. Germline loops: CDR1 MGHRA, CDR2 YSYEKL. CDR3 residues: CASSLEGRIETEAFF. DNA for the CDR3: TGCGCCAGCAGCCTTGAAGGGAGGATTGAGACTGAAGCTTTCTTT.

J is TRBJ2-7 and V is TRBV10-3; D might be TRBD1 (6 bases). Trimming stripped 6 bases from V and 1 base from J, with 10 bases between. This CDR3 contains 13 residues. The germline CDR1 and CDR2 sequences are ENHRY and SYGVKD. CDR3: CAISRDTSYEQYF. Here the CDR3 DNA reads TGTGCCATCAGCCGGGACACATCCTACGAGCAGTACTTC.

The V call is TRBV25-1, the J call TRBJ2-3; D not resolved. This CDR3 contains 13 residues. Trimming took 3 bases from V and 2 from J, leaving 6 bases between them. Germline V gene sequence: CDR1 MGHDK, CDR2 SYGVNS. CDR3 sequence reads: CASSDQHTDTQYF. The CDR3 coding sequence is TGTGCCAGCAGTGACCAGCACACAGATACGCAGTATTTT.

The rearrangement links TRBV4-2 to TRBJ2-7; D remains ambiguous. V shed 0 bases and J shed 6 bases, with 24 bases lying between them. CDR3 length: 18 amino acids. CDR1 LGHNA and CDR2 YNFKEQ come from the germline V gene. Here the CDR3 reads CASSQDRPSQSPYSEQYF. The CDR3, as DNA: TGTGCCAGCAGCCAAGATCGTCCCTCCCAGTCACCATACTCCGAGCAGTACTTC.

This clonotype was found a few times. This chain links TRBV12-3 or TRBV12-4 with TRBJ2-5; 9 bases align to TRBD1. The ends lost 5 bases at V and 5 bases at J; junction bases unmatched: 12. The CDR3 totals 16 residues. The DNA for the CDR3 is TGTGCCAGCAGTCCGAGGACAGGGGCCATAAGGGAGACCCAGTACTTC. It encodes CASSPRTGAIRETQYF.

This clonotype has only one observation. The V call is TRBV5-5, the J call TRBJ2-7, with TRBD2 matching over 8 bases. The CDR3 is 16 residues long. The V gene end was trimmed by 2 bases and the J gene end by 2 bases; junction bases not matched to a gene: 9. The germline CDR1 and CDR2 sequences are SGHKS and YYEKEE (reference sequence). The CDR3 loop is CASSFRARREAYEQYF. The DNA for the CDR3 is TGTGCCAGCAGCTTTAGGGCGAGGCGGGAGGCCTACGAGCAGTACTTC. Based on the CDR3 plus reference TRBV5-5 and TRBJ2-7, the full variable domain is DAGVTQSPTHLIKTRGQQVTLRCSPISGHKSVSWYQQVLGQGPQFIFQYYEKEERGRGNFPDRFSARQFPNYSSELNVNALLLGDSALYLCASSFRARREAYEQYFGPGTRLTVT.

The chain is built from TRBV5-5 and TRBJ1-2; 7 bases align to TRBD1. With V trimmed by 4 bases and J by 4 bases, 10 bases remained unmatched. CDR1 is SGHKS and CDR2 is YYEKEE in the germline V gene (reference sequence). The CDR3 extends over 15 amino acids. The CDR3 coding sequence is TGTGCCAGCAGCCCCGAGACAGGGAGAAGCTATGGCTACACCTTC. It translates to CASSPETGRSYGYTF.

The chain combines TRBV6-6 with TRBJ1-6, with D possibly TRBD1 on 5 matching bases. V gave up 5 bases and J gave up 7 bases, with 15 bases separating them. Germline V gene data show CDR1 as MNHNY and CDR2 as SVGAGI (reference sequence). This CDR3 spans 15 amino acids. CDR3: CASSGRGGSNSPLHF. CDR3 coding DNA: TGTGCCAGCAGTGGTCGGGGGGGGTCGAATTCACCCCTCCACTTT.

This rearrangement joins TRBV18 to TRBJ2-1; the match to TRBD1 covers 9 bases. This CDR3 comprises 15 residues. Germline trimming cut 6 bases from V and 5 bases from J; bases unmatched to any gene: 8. The germline V gene has CDR1 KGHSH and CDR2 LQKENI. The CDR3 DNA sequence: TGTGCCAGCTCCCGAACAGGGGGCACCGACAATGAGCAGTTCTTC. Its protein product is CASSRTGGTDNEQFF.

At least ten counts were recorded for this clonotype. V and J are TRBV4-2 and TRBJ2-1; 11 bases map to TRBD2. Per germline, CDR1 LGHNA and CDR2 YNFKEQ. The trim removed 0 bases at V and 7 bases at J, leaving 2 bases unmatched. The CDR3 extends over 15 amino acids. CDR3 DNA sequence: TGTGCCAGCAGCCAAGATAGCGGGGGGGCAAATGAGCAGTTCTTC. This codes for CASSQDSGGANEQFF.

This clonotype was seen a few times. The CDR3 coding sequence is TGTGCCAGCAGATCGACAACGGCCAAAAACATTCAGTACTTC. The encoded protein is CASRSTTAKNIQYF. The J gene is TRBJ2-4, the V gene TRBV12-3 or TRBV12-4; no firm D call. The CDR3 has 14 amino acids. With 6 bases removed from V and 1 base from J, the gap between germline ends came to 10 bases.

This clonotype was picked up a small number of times. The chain has TRBV5-1 and TRBJ2-5; possible D gene TRBD2, 6 bases. The CDR3 is made up of 16 amino acids. Germline values: CDR1 SGHRS, CDR2 YFSETQ. V gave up 2 bases and J gave up 4 bases, with 18 bases separating them. CDR3 residues: CASSFQPGLGGETQYF. The CDR3 DNA follows: TGCGCCAGCAGCTTTCAACCGGGACTGGGAGGAGAGACCCAGTACTTC.

The gene calls are TRBV24-1 and TRBJ2-1, with 9 bases aligning to TRBD1. The V and J ends lost 3 bases and 7 bases, in that order; junction bases with no gene match: 9. The CDR3 is 16 amino acids. Germline CDR1 is KGHDR and CDR2 is SFDVKD. The CDR3 reads CATSDPLGTGTNEQFF. The CDR3 DNA reads TGTGCCACCAGTGATCCCCTTGGGACAGGGACTAATGAGCAGTTCTTC.

V usage is TRBV7-9 and J usage is TRBJ1-2, with D hard to call. CDR3 length: 14 residues. Between the trimmed V and J ends, which lost 3 bases and 0 bases, there was a span of 8 bases. Germline V gene data show CDR1 as SEHNR and CDR2 as FQNEAQ (reference sequence). As DNA, the CDR3 is TGTGCCAGCAGCTTCCCCGGTACTAACTATGGCTACACCTTC. Translated: CASSFPGTNYGYTF.

This chain links TRBV7-9 with TRBJ1-2; D remains ambiguous. Looked up from germline, CDR1 is SEHNR and CDR2 is FQNEAQ (reference sequence). With 6 bases removed from V and 9 bases from J, the gap between germline ends came to 20 bases. The CDR3 totals 14 residues. For the CDR3, the DNA is TGTGCCAGCAGTCCATCTGAGGCCGGCAGAAGCTACACCTTC. This encodes CASSPSEAGRSYTF.